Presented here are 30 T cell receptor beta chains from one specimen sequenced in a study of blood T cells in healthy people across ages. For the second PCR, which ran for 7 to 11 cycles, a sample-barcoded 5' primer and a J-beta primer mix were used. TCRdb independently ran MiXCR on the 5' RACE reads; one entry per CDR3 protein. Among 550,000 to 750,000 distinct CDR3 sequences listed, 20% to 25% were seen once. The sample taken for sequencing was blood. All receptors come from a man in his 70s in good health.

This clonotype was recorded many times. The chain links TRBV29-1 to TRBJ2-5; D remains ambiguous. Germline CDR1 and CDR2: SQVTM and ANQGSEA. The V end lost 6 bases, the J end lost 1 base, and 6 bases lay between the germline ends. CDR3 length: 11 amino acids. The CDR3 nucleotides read TGCAGCGTAGGGATCCAAGAGACCCAGTACTTC. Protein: CSVGIQETQYF.

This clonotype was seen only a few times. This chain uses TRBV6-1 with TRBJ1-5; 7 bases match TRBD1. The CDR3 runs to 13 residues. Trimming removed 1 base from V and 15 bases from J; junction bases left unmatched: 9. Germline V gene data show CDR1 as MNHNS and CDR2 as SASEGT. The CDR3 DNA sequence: TGTGCCAGCAGTGAAGAAATGACAGGGCGACTGCATTTT. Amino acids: CASSEEMTGRLHF.

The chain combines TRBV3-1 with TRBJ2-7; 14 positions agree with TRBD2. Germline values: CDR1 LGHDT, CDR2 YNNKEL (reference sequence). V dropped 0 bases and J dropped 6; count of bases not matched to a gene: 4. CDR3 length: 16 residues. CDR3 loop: CASSQDAGLAGAEQYF. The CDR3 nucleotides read TGTGCCAGCAGCCAAGATGCGGGACTAGCGGGAGCCGAGCAGTACTTC.

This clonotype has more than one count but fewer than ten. In nucleotides, the CDR3 is TGCGCCAGCAGCTATGGGACAGTTGAGCAGTTCTTC. Translation gives CASSYGTVEQFF. The rearrangement joins TRBV5-1 to TRBJ2-1; 7 positions agree with TRBD1. The junction had 3 bases not matched to a gene; V was cut back by 3 bases and J by 9 bases. Germline V gene lookup returns CDR1 SGHRS and CDR2 YFSETQ. This CDR3 spans 12 amino acids.

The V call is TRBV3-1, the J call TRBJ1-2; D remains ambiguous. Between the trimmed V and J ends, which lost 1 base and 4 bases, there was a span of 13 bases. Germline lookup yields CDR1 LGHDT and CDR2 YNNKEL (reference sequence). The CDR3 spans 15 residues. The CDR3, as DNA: TGTGCCAGCAGCCAAGTTGATCGGAAACGCTATGGCTACACCTTC. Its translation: CASSQVDRKRYGYTF. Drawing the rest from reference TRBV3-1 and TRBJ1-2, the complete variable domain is DTAVSQTPKYLVTQMGNDKSIKCEQNLGHDTMYWYKQDSKKFLKIMFSYNNKELIINETVPNRFSPKSPDKAHLNLHINSLELGDSAVYFCASSQVDRKRYGYTFGSGTRLTVV.

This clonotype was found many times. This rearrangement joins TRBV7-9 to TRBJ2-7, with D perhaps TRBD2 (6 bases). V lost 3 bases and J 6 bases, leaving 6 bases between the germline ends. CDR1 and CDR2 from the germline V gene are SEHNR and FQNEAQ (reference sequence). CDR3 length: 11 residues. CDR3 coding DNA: TGTGCCAGCAGCTTTAGCGGCGAGCAGTACTTC. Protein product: CASSFSGEQYF.

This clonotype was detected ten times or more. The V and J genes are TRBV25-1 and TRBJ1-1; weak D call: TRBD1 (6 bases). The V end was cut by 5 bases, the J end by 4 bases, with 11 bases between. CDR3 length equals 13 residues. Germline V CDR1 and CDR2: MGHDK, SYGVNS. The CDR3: CASSWGQGTEAFF. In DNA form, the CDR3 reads TGTGCCAGCAGTTGGGGGCAGGGCACTGAAGCTTTCTTT.

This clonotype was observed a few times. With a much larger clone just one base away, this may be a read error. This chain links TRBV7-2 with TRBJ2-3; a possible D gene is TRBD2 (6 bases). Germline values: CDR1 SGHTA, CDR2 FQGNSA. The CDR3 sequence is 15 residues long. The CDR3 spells CASNLILAPTDTQYF. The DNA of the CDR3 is TGTGCCAGCAACTTAATCCTAGCGCCCACAGATACGCAGTATTTT.

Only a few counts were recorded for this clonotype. CDR3: CASSSATRSSYEQYF. DNA for the CDR3: TGTGCCAGCAGTTCCGCGACTAGGAGCTCCTACGAGCAGTACTTC. The chain is built from TRBV28 and TRBJ2-7; a possible D gene is TRBD2 (6 bases). The CDR3 length is 15 residues. With 4 bases removed from V and 0 bases from J, the gap between germline ends came to 13 bases. Germline V gene data show CDR1 as MDHEN and CDR2 as SYDVKM.

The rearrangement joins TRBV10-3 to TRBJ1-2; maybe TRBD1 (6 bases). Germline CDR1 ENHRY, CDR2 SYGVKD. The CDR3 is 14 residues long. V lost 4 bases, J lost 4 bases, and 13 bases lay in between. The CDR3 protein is CAISGPGEAYGYTF. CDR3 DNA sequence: TGTGCCATCAGTGGACCAGGGGAGGCCTATGGCTACACCTTC.

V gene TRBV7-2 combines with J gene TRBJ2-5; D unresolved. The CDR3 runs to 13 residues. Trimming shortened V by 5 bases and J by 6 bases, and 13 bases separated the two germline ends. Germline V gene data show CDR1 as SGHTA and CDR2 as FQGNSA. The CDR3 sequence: CASSLDPLKTQYF. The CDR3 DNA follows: TGTGCCAGCAGCCTGGACCCCTTGAAGACCCAGTACTTC.

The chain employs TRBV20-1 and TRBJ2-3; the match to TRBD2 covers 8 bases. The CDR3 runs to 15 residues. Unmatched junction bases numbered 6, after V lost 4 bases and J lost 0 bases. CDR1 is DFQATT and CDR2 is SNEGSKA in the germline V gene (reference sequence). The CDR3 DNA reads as TGCAGTGCTAATTACGGGAGGGGTAGCACAGATACGCAGTATTTT. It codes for CSANYGRGSTDTQYF.

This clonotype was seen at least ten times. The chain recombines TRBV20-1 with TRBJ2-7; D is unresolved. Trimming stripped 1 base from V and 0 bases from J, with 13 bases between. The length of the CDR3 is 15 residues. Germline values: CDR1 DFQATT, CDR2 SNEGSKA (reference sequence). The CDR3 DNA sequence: TGCAGTGCTAGAGCCCCAGCGCGGAGCTCCTACGAGCAGTACTTC. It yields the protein CSARAPARSSYEQYF.

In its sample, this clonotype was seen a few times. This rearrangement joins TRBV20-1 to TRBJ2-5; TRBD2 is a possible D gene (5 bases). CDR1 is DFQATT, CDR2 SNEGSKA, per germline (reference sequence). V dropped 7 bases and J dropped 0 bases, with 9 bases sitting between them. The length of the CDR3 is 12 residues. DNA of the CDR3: TGCAGTGTGGGAGCGAACCAAGAGACCCAGTACTTC. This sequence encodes CSVGANQETQYF.

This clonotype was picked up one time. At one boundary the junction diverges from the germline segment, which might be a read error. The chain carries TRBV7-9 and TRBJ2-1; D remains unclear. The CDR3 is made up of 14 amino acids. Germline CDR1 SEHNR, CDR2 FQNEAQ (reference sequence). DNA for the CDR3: TGTGCCTGCAGCTTAGGTCAAGCCTACAATGAGCAGTTCTTC. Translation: CACSLGQAYNEQFF.

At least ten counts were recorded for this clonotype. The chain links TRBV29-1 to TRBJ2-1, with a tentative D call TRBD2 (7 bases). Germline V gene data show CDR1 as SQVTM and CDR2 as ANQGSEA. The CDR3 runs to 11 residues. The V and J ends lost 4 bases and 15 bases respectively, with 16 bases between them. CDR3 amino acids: CSVAGGGRRFF. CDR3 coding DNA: TGCAGCGTTGCGGGGGGCGGAAGGAGGTTCTTC.

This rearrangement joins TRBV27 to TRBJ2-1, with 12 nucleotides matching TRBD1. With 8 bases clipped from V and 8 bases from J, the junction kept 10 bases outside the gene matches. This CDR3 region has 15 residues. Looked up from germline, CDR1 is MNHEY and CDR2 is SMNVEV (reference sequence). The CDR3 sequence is CASLARDRGPHEQFF. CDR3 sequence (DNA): TGTGCCAGCTTAGCCCGGGACAGGGGGCCCCATGAGCAGTTCTTC.

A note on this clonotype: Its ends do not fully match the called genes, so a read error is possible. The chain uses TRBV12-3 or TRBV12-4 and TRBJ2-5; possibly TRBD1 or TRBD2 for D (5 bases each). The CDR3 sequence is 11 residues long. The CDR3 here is CVSGREETQYF. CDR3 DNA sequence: TGTGTCAGCGGCAGGGAAGAGACCCAGTACTTC.

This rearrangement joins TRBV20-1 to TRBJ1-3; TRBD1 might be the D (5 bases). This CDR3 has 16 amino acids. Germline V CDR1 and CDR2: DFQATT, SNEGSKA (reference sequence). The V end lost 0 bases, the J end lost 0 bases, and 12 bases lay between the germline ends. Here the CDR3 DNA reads TGCAGTGCTAGAGAGTACAGGTCTTACTCTGGAAACACCATATATTTT. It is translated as CSAREYRSYSGNTIYF.

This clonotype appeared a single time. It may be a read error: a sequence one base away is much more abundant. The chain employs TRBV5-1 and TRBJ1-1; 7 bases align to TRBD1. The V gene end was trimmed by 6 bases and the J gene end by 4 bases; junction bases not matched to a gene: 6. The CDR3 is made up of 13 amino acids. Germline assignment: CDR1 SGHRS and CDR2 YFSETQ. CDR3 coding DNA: TGCGCCAGCATCGTGACAGGGCTCACTGAAGCTTTCTTT. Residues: CASIVTGLTEAFF. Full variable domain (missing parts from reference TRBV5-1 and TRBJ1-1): KAGVTQTPRYLIKTRGQQVTLSCSPISGHRSVSWYQQTPGQGLQFLFEYFSETQRNKGNFPGRFSGRQFSNSRSEMNVSTLELGDSALYLCASIVTGLTEAFFGQGTRLTVV.

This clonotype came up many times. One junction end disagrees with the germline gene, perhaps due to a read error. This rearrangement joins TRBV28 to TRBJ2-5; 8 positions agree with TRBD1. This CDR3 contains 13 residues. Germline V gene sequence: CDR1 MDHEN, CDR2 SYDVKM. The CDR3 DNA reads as TGCGCCAGCAGCTGGACAGGGCCCGAGACCCAGTACTTC. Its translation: CASSWTGPETQYF.

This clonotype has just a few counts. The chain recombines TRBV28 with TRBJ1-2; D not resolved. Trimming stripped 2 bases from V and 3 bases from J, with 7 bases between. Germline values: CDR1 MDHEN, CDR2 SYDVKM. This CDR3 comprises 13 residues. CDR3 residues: CASSLGGHYGYTF. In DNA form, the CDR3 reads TGTGCCAGCAGTTTAGGCGGTCACTATGGCTACACCTTC.

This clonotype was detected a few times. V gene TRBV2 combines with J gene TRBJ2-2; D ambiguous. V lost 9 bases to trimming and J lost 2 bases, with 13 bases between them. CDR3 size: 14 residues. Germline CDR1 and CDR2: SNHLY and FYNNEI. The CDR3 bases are TGTGCCAGGTCTGGGCCTATAAACACCGGGGAGCTGTTTTTT. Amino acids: CARSGPINTGELFF.

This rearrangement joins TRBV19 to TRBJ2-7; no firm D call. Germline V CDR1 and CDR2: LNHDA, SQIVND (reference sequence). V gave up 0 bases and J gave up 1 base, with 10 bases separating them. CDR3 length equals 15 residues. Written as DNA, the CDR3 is TGTGCCAGTAGTATAGATGACGGCAGATCCTACGAGCAGTACTTC. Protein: CASSIDDGRSYEQYF.

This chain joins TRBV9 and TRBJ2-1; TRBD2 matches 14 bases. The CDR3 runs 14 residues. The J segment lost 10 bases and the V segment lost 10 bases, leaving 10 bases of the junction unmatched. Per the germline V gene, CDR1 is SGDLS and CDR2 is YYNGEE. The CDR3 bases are TGTGCCTCTTCGACTAGCGGGAGGGAGGGGGAGCAGTTCTTC. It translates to CASSTSGREGEQFF.

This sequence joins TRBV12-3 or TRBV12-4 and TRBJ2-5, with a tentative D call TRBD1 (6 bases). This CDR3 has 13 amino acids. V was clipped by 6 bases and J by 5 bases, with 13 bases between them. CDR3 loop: CASRPTGIETQYF. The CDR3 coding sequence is TGTGCCAGCAGGCCCACAGGGATTGAGACCCAGTACTTC.

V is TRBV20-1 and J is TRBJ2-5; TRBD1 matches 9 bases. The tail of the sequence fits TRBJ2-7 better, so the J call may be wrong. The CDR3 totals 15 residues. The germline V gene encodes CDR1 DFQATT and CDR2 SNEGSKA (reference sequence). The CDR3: CSASTGQGKGYEQYF. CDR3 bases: TGCAGTGCTAGTACGGGACAGGGAAAAGGGTACGAGCAGTACTTC.

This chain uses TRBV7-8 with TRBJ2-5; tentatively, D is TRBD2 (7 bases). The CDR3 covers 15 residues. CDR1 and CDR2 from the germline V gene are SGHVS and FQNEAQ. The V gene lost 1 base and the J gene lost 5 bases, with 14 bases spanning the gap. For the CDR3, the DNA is TGTGCCAGCAGCTTAGACGGGGGGCGTTATGAGACCCAGTACTTC. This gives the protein CASSLDGGRYETQYF.

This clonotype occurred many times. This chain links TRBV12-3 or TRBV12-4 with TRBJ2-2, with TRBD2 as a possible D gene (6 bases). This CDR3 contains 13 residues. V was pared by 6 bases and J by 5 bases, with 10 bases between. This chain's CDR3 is CASRLAATGELFF. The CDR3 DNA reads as TGTGCCAGCAGACTAGCAGCTACCGGGGAGCTGTTTTTT.

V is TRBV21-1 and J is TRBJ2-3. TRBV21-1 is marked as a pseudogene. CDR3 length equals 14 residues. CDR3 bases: TGTGCCAGCAGCAGGGTCGGTAGCACAGATACGCAGTATTTT. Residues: CASSRVGSTDTQYF.